This T cell receptor (beta chain) was captured in a study of shared clonotypes between healthy human individuals. Profiling relied on immunoSEQ multiplex PCR, and the TCRdb table lists in-frame clones only, not all of them. The sample records 330,000 or so clones, less than 85% being singletons. V was cut by 5 bases and J by 7 bases, with 14 bases left in between. The CDR3 runs to 14 residues. CDR1 and CDR2 (germline): SGHNT, YENEEA. The receptor comes from a man between 25 and 39 years old in good health. The J gene is TRBJ2-2, the V gene TRBV11-3; D assignment may be TRBD1 or TRBD2 (6 bases each). Source material: memory CD4+ T cells sorted from blood. The subset denotes: CD45RA-negative fraction. The CDR3 loop is CASSAQRGDGELFF. CDR3 DNA: TGTGCCAGCAGCGCCCAGAGGGGGGACGGGGAGCTGTTTTTT.